This T cell receptor beta chain was sequenced in a study of T cells in narcolepsy. Germline-derived CDR1 and CDR2 are SGHKS and YYEKEE (reference sequence). V gave up 4 bases and J gave up 6 bases, with 14 bases separating them. The CDR3 is 13 residues long. TCRdb's copy holds only in-frame clones and misses some; the assay was immunoSEQ multiplex PCR. The sample lists approximately 30,000 clones; around nine tenths were seen once. The rearrangement joins TRBV5-5 to TRBJ2-7, with D unresolved. This TCR was sampled from a human donor with narcolepsy. What was sequenced was CD45RA- memory CD4+ T cells from PBMCs. CDR3 amino acids: CASSPQVEAEQYV. The DNA of the CDR3 is TGTGCCAGCAGCCCGCAGGTTGAGGCCGAGCAGTACGTC.